These 27 T cell receptor beta chains came from one sample sequenced in a study of cytomegalovirus exposure and HLA in healthy donors. The PCR ran on 60 Vbeta and 13 Jbeta primers. TCRdb's copy holds only in-frame clones and misses some; the assay was immunoSEQ multiplex PCR. The repertoire has approximately 140,000 clones, over 75% of them found once; the top ten carry around 0.51%. Input material: PBMCs. The receptors were gathered from a middle-aged woman in good health and CMV-seronegative.

This rearrangement joins TRBV6-5 to TRBJ1-5; no clear D. Trimming took 6 bases from V and 4 from J, leaving 10 bases between them. CDR1 and CDR2 (germline): MNHEY, SVGAGI. The CDR3 spans 13 residues. The CDR3 loop is CASSIPGNQPQHF. The CDR3 nucleotides are TGTGCCAGCAGCATACCGGGGAATCAGCCCCAGCATTTT.

This chain uses TRBV29-1 with TRBJ2-3; 9 bases are a match to TRBD1. J was trimmed by 4 bases and V by 6 bases; bases with no gene match: 26. This CDR3 has 20 residues. Per the germline V gene, CDR1 is SQVTM and CDR2 is ANQGSEA. In DNA, the CDR3 is TGCAGCGTCCGATTCAACAGGGGGCCTTCCCGCCGGCTTCAATCAGATACGCAGTATTTT. Its translation is CSVRFNRGPSRRLQSDTQYF.

The chain joins TRBV5-6 to TRBJ1-1; perhaps TRBD1 as D (6 bases). Germline V gene lookup returns CDR1 SGHDT and CDR2 YYEEEE. CDR3 length equals 15 residues. V was cut by 1 base and J by 0 bases, with 10 bases left in between. CDR3 protein: CASSLRGHLNTEAFF. CDR3 sequence (DNA): TGTGCCAGCAGCTTGAGGGGACACTTGAACACTGAAGCTTTCTTT.

The chain uses TRBV9 and TRBJ1-4; TRBD1 aligns across 8 bases. Germline CDR1 reads SGDLS; CDR2 reads YYNGEE. Trimming took 4 bases from V and 6 from J; bases not matched to a gene: 11. The CDR3 covers 16 residues. The CDR3 DNA reads as TGTGCCAGCAGCCCGATTGAGGACAGGGATTATGAAAAACTGTTTTTT. It specifies CASSPIEDRDYEKLFF.

As DNA, the CDR3 is TGTGCCAGCAGGGTCGGACAGCCTGAAGCTTTCTTT. Protein sequence: CASRVGQPEAFF. The chain links TRBV6-1 to TRBJ1-1, with D perhaps TRBD1 (6 bases). Trimming left V 6 bases short and J 6 bases short, with 11 bases between. Germline V gene data show CDR1 as MNHNS and CDR2 as SASEGT. The CDR3 has 12 amino acids.

V usage is TRBV5-1 and J usage is TRBJ2-7; TRBD2 might be the D (6 bases). V lost 1 base to trimming and J lost 12 bases, with 29 bases between them. The CDR3 extends over 17 amino acids. CDR1 SGHRS and CDR2 YFSETQ come from the germline V gene. This chain's CDR3 is CASSLSQTGVGAISWYF. DNA for the CDR3: TGCGCCAGCAGCTTGAGTCAGACGGGAGTAGGTGCCATATCTTGGTACTTC. Filled out from reference TRBV5-1 and TRBJ2-7, the complete variable domain reads KAGVTQTPRYLIKTRGQQVTLSCSPISGHRSVSWYQQTPGQGLQFLFEYFSETQRNKGNFPGRFSGRQFSNSRSEMNVSTLELGDSALYLCASSLSQTGVGAISWYFGPGTRLTVT.

The chain links TRBV5-1 to TRBJ2-1; TRBD2 might be the D (5 bases). Germline V gene data show CDR1 as SGHRS and CDR2 as YFSETQ. Trimming removed 0 bases from V and 7 bases from J, with 11 bases in between. The CDR3 covers 14 residues. CDR3 in DNA: TGCGCCAGCAGCTTGGAGGGAGTTCGGAATGAGCAGTTCTTC. It codes for CASSLEGVRNEQFF. Supplemented by reference TRBV5-1 and TRBJ2-1, the full variable domain reads KAGVTQTPRYLIKTRGQQVTLSCSPISGHRSVSWYQQTPGQGLQFLFEYFSETQRNKGNFPGRFSGRQFSNSRSEMNVSTLELGDSALYLCASSLEGVRNEQFFGPGTRLTVL.

This clone occurred a few times. The chain employs TRBV4-2 and TRBJ1-2, with D unresolved. Germline V lookup: CDR1 LGHNA, CDR2 YNFKEQ. Trimming removed 1 base at V and 1 base at J, with 7 bases between. This CDR3 contains 14 residues. CDR3 DNA: TGTGCCAGCAGCCAAGTGCGGGGTAACTATGGCTACACCTTC. Amino acids: CASSQVRGNYGYTF.

This clone appeared once. The chain employs TRBV7-8 and TRBJ2-5; 12 bases are a match to TRBD2. The J call could be wrong; TRBJ2-7 is a better fit for the DNA end. This CDR3 spans 16 amino acids. Per the germline V gene, CDR1 is SGHVS and CDR2 is FQNEAQ. The CDR3 spells CASSATTSGGSYEQYF. CDR3 sequence (DNA): TGTGCCAGCAGCGCCACGACTAGCGGGGGCTCCTACGAGCAGTACTTC.

V usage is TRBV10-1 and J usage is TRBJ2-7, with TRBD2 matching 10 bases. Per germline, CDR1 WNHNN and CDR2 SYGVQD (reference sequence). V was clipped by 8 bases and J by 0 bases; unmatched bases: 4. The CDR3 has 14 amino acids. The CDR3 here is CASGGLARSYEQYF. The DNA of the CDR3 is TGCGCCAGCGGGGGACTAGCGCGCTCCTACGAGCAGTACTTC.

This rearrangement joins TRBV5-1 to TRBJ1-1; 9 nucleotides agree with TRBD1. This CDR3 has 18 residues. Trimming removed 3 bases from V and 4 bases from J; junction bases left unmatched: 16. The germline V gene has CDR1 SGHRS and CDR2 YFSETQ. CDR3 bases: TGCGCCAGCAGCTCCCACAGGGGGCGAATGTATGACCGCACTGAAGCTTTCTTT. Translating gives CASSSHRGRMYDRTEAFF.

CDR3 nucleotide sequence: TGTGCCAGCAGTTTATCTTGGACAGGTGCCACTGAAGCTTTCTTT. Its protein is CASSLSWTGATEAFF. This chain uses TRBV27 with TRBJ1-1, with 7 bases that match TRBD1. Germline CDR1 and CDR2: MNHEY and SMNVEV (reference sequence). J gave up 4 bases and V 0 bases, and 5 bases lay outside the gene matches. The CDR3 length is 15 residues.

This chain uses TRBV30 with TRBJ1-2, with 8 bases fitting TRBD1. Looked up from germline, CDR1 is GTSNPN and CDR2 is SVGIG (reference sequence). The CDR3 covers 15 residues. The ends lost 3 bases at V and 1 base at J; junction bases unmatched: 7. CDR3 sequence reads: CAWRIWDRFNYGYTF. CDR3 nucleotide sequence: TGTGCCTGGAGGATCTGGGACAGGTTTAACTATGGCTACACCTTC.

This clone has only one observation. The chain is built from TRBV28 and TRBJ2-7, with a weak D call TRBD1 (6 bases). The CDR3 loop spans 15 amino acids. The germline V and J ends were trimmed by 4 bases and 0 bases, with 13 bases remaining between them. Germline-derived CDR1 and CDR2 are MDHEN and SYDVKM. The CDR3, as DNA: TGTGCCAGCAGTTCTCCAGGGGTCATCTCCTACGAGCAGTACTTC. This encodes CASSSPGVISYEQYF. Based on the CDR3 plus reference TRBV28 and TRBJ2-7, the full variable domain is DVKVTQSSRYLVKRTGEKVFLECVQDMDHENMFWYRQDPGLGLRLIYFSYDVKMKEKGDIPEGYSVSREKKERFSLILESASTNQTSMYLCASSSPGVISYEQYFGPGTRLTVT.

V usage is TRBV11-3 and J usage is TRBJ2-2, with D hard to call. The germline V gene encodes CDR1 SGHNT and CDR2 YENEEA. This CDR3 is 12 amino acids long. V dropped 5 bases and J dropped 6 bases, with 7 bases sitting between them. In DNA, the CDR3 is TGTGCCAGCAGCCTGAGTTCCGGGGAGCTGTTTTTT. It is translated as CASSLSSGELFF.

The rearrangement joins TRBV10-1 to TRBJ2-5; D not resolved. Germline CDR1 reads WNHNN; CDR2 reads SYGVQD (reference sequence). V lost 2 bases and J lost 5, with 9 bases in between. The CDR3 is 13 residues long. CDR3 DNA sequence: TGCGCCAGCAGTGAGCAGGTCTGGGAGACCCAGTACTTC. It translates to CASSEQVWETQYF.

The chain recombines TRBV5-1 with TRBJ2-5; D perhaps matches TRBD2 (5 bases). Trimming left V 0 bases short and J 4 bases short, with 13 bases between. This CDR3 region has 15 residues. The germline V gene encodes CDR1 SGHRS and CDR2 YFSETQ. CDR3 bases: TGCGCCAGCAGCTTGGGTTTGGCTAGCCCAGAGACCCAGTACTTC. Its translation: CASSLGLASPETQYF.

Points on this clone: Sequence at one end of the junction differs from germline and may be a read error. The genes are TRBV7-9 and TRBJ2-7, with 9 bases matching TRBD1. The CDR3 has 17 amino acids. Per the germline V gene, CDR1 is SEHNR and CDR2 is FQNEAQ (reference sequence). The CDR3: CSSTPGQGLIRTYEQYF. In nucleotides, the CDR3 is TGTTCCAGCACACCGGGACAGGGCCTAATCAGAACCTACGAGCAGTACTTC.

The chain has TRBV11-3 and TRBJ1-1; D is possibly TRBD1 (5 bases). The CDR3 covers 13 residues. The germline V gene has CDR1 SGHNT and CDR2 YENEEA. Between the trimmed V and J ends, which lost 3 bases and 4 bases, there was a span of 9 bases. CDR3 protein: CASSLGGATEAFF. CDR3 nucleotide sequence: TGTGCCAGCAGCTTGGGCGGGGCCACTGAAGCTTTCTTT.

CDR3 DNA sequence: TGCGCCAGCTCCCCCGAAGCGGACAATGAGCAGTTCTTC. It encodes CASSPEADNEQFF. The V gene is TRBV5-1, the J gene TRBJ2-1; maybe TRBD2 (5 bases). CDR1 and CDR2 from the germline V gene are SGHRS and YFSETQ. The CDR3 is 13 residues long. The V end lost 7 bases, the J end lost 5 bases, and 13 bases lay between the germline ends. The entire variable domain, with the rest obtained from reference TRBV5-1 and TRBJ2-1, is as follows: KAGVTQTPRYLIKTRGQQVTLSCSPISGHRSVSWYQQTPGQGLQFLFEYFSETQRNKGNFPGRFSGRQFSNSRSEMNVSTLELGDSALYLCASSPEADNEQFFGPGTRLTVL.

The rearrangement joins TRBV10-3 to TRBJ1-5, with D tentatively TRBD1 (5 bases). This CDR3 is built from 13 residues. Looked up from germline, CDR1 is ENHRY and CDR2 is SYGVKD. V lost 3 bases and J 5 bases, leaving 8 bases between the germline ends. This CDR3 reads CAISEGVDQPQHF. As DNA, the CDR3 is TGTGCCATCAGTGAAGGGGTCGATCAGCCCCAGCATTTT.

The rearrangement uses TRBV4-2 and TRBJ2-2, with D perhaps TRBD2 (5 bases). The CDR3 has 17 amino acids. CDR1 LGHNA and CDR2 YNFKEQ come from the germline V gene. Trimming removed 0 bases at V and 6 bases at J, with 17 bases between. In DNA, the CDR3 is TGTGCCAGCAGCCAAGAACTTGGTGGGAGTACCGCCGGGGAGCTGTTTTTT. Protein product: CASSQELGGSTAGELFF.

The J gene is TRBJ2-6, the V gene TRBV18; the match to TRBD1 covers 8 bases. Germline trimming cut 3 bases from V and 4 bases from J; bases unmatched to any gene: 8. Germline V lookup: CDR1 KGHSH, CDR2 LQKENI. The CDR3 loop spans 17 amino acids. The CDR3 bases are TGTGCCAGCTCACCCGCACTGACAGGGGCAGGGGCCAACGTCCTGACTTTC. Protein product: CASSPALTGAGANVLTF.

Turning to this clone: The same CDR3 arises from other DNA sequences in this sample as well. The gene calls are TRBV30 and TRBJ1-4, with TRBD1 matching over 7 bases. Looked up from germline, CDR1 is GTSNPN and CDR2 is SVGIG (reference sequence). The CDR3 has 14 amino acids. V trimming: 4 bases; J trimming: 5 bases; junction bases outside the gene matches: 7. CDR3 nucleotide sequence: TGTGCCTGGAATAGGGACAGCCGAAATGAAAAACTGTTTTTT. The encoded protein is CAWNRDSRNEKLFF.

This clone was seen a few times. The J gene is TRBJ2-7, the V gene TRBV7-8; possible D gene TRBD1, 5 bases. The CDR3 spans 14 residues. In germline, CDR1 is SGHVS, CDR2 FQNEAQ. V was shortened by 1 base and J by 3 bases, with 10 bases between the two germline ends. The CDR3, as DNA: TGTGCCAGCAGCTTAGTTCAGGGAAACTACGAGCAGTACTTC. Its translation: CASSLVQGNYEQYF.

The rearrangement joins TRBV9 to TRBJ2-5, with TRBD2 as a possible D gene (6 bases). Trimming took off 3 bases at V and 2 bases at J, with 8 bases between the two ends. The CDR3 is 13 amino acids. CDR1 and CDR2 (germline): SGDLS, YYNGEE. CDR3 loop: CASSAGVQETQYF. The CDR3 coding sequence is TGTGCCAGCAGCGCGGGGGTACAAGAGACCCAGTACTTC.

This chain uses TRBV6-4 with TRBJ2-1; 8 bases match TRBD2. There are 13 residues in the CDR3. Trimming at V came to 11 bases and at J to 6 bases, leaving 9 bases not matched to a gene. Per the germline V gene, CDR1 is MRHNA and CDR2 is SNTAGT. The DNA for the CDR3 is TGTGCCGGGGGTCGGACTAGCCCCAATGAGCAGTTCTTC. Translating gives CAGGRTSPNEQFF.